Below, 27 T cell receptor beta chains from the same sample are listed, as sequenced in a study of T cell responses to AZD1222 COVID-19 vaccine. The repertoire was sequenced with immunoSEQ multiplex PCR; TCRdb's copy has only in-frame clones and lacks some. The sample lists some 150,000 clones, about 92% occurring once. Sequenced here: peripheral blood, sampled on day 0 of MenACWY control vaccination. The source is an adult in good health.

This sequence joins TRBV7-2 and TRBJ1-5, with a weak D call TRBD1 (5 bases). Trimming removed 4 bases at V and 2 bases at J, with 12 bases between. Per the germline V gene, CDR1 is SGHTA and CDR2 is FQGNSA. The CDR3 is 15 amino acids. CDR3 DNA sequence: TGTGCCAGCAGCTCCGTGGGGGGAGGCAATCAGCCCCAGCATTTT. This translates into CASSSVGGGNQPQHF.

V and J are TRBV5-1 and TRBJ2-5; D may be TRBD2 (6 bases). Trimming pared 4 bases from V and 5 bases from J, leaving 24 bases between. CDR3 size: 17 residues. Germline V gives CDR1 SGHRS, CDR2 YFSETQ. The CDR3 DNA reads as TGCGCCAGCAGCCTCACAGCCGGGACTCGTTCTTTGGAGACCCAGTACTTC. Encoded protein: CASSLTAGTRSLETQYF.

The chain recombines TRBV5-5 with TRBJ1-6; D not resolved. The CDR3 is made up of 18 amino acids. The germline V and J ends were trimmed by 4 bases and 0 bases, with 17 bases remaining between them. CDR1 is SGHKS and CDR2 is YYEKEE in the germline V gene (reference sequence). The CDR3 sequence: CASSLLRTEDSYNSPLHF. CDR3 bases: TGTGCCAGCAGCCTCTTACGGACGGAAGACTCCTATAATTCACCCCTCCACTTT.

This chain uses TRBV7-2 with TRBJ1-6; 8 bases fit TRBD1. The length of the CDR3 is 15 residues. Losses at the gene ends were 1 base for V and 9 bases for J; bases not matched to a gene: 5. Germline loops: CDR1 SGHTA, CDR2 FQGNSA. This chain's CDR3 is CASSLDRGSGSPLHF. CDR3 sequence (DNA): TGTGCCAGCAGCTTAGACAGGGGGTCAGGTTCACCCCTCCACTTT.

The chain is built from TRBV7-8 and TRBJ2-6, with unresolved D. The V and J ends lost 4 bases and 4 bases respectively, with 11 bases between them. Germline CDR1 SGHVS, CDR2 FQNEAQ. This CDR3 region has 15 residues. The CDR3 loop is CASSSWAVGANVLTF. In DNA form, the CDR3 reads TGTGCCAGCAGCTCCTGGGCGGTCGGGGCCAACGTCCTGACTTTC.

CDR3 in amino acids: CASSGATSGVGDYNEQFF. The DNA for the CDR3 is TGTGCCAGCAGCGGGGCAACTAGCGGGGTTGGGGATTACAATGAGCAGTTCTTC. The chain links TRBV27 to TRBJ2-1; 10 nucleotides match TRBD2. V was clipped by 6 bases and J by 4 bases; unmatched bases: 15. Germline CDR1 is MNHEY and CDR2 is SMNVEV (reference sequence). This CDR3 has 18 amino acids.

The count of this clone is one. The rearrangement links TRBV5-1 to TRBJ2-7; D is unclear. The CDR3 spans 13 residues. V was cut by 4 bases and J by 4 bases, with 12 bases left in between. Germline V CDR1 and CDR2: SGHRS, YFSETQ. The CDR3 loop is CASSVGPSYEQYF. In DNA, the CDR3 is TGCGCCAGCAGCGTCGGTCCTTCATACGAGCAGTACTTC.

CDR3 in amino acids: CASSQKGSSYEQYF. CDR3 sequence (DNA): TGTGCCAGCTCGCAAAAGGGGAGCTCCTACGAGCAGTACTTC. The chain links TRBV18 to TRBJ2-7; the D gene could be TRBD1 or TRBD2 (5 bases each). Deletions cut 6 bases from V and 0 bases from J, with 12 bases between. Germline assignment: CDR1 KGHSH and CDR2 LQKENI. There are 14 residues in the CDR3.

This clone was seen a handful of times. V and J are TRBV5-1 and TRBJ2-6; maybe TRBD2 (5 bases). This CDR3 comprises 13 residues. Trimming shortened V by 6 bases and J by 2 bases, and 6 bases separated the two germline ends. Looked up from germline, CDR1 is SGHRS and CDR2 is YFSETQ. For the CDR3, the DNA is TGCGCCAGCACGGAGGCTGGGGCCAACGTCCTGACTTTC. It encodes CASTEAGANVLTF. The entire variable domain, with the rest obtained from reference TRBV5-1 and TRBJ2-6, is as follows: KAGVTQTPRYLIKTRGQQVTLSCSPISGHRSVSWYQQTPGQGLQFLFEYFSETQRNKGNFPGRFSGRQFSNSRSEMNVSTLELGDSALYLCASTEAGANVLTFGAGSRLTVL.

The gene calls are TRBV19 and TRBJ2-1; 10 positions match TRBD2. Germline V gives CDR1 LNHDA, CDR2 SQIVND (reference sequence). J was trimmed by 5 bases and V by 6 bases; bases with no gene match: 7. CDR3 size: 15 residues. The CDR3 region has the DNA TGTGCCAGTAGGACCCTAGCGGGAGTCAACAATGAGCAGTTCTTC. It codes for CASRTLAGVNNEQFF.

This clone was picked up one time. The V call is TRBV6-5, the J call TRBJ2-2; maybe TRBD1 (5 bases). CDR1 MNHEY and CDR2 SVGAGI come from the germline V gene. V was shortened by 6 bases and J by 2 bases, with 7 bases between the two germline ends. The CDR3 loop spans 13 amino acids. The CDR3: CASRDINTGELFF. The CDR3 nucleotides read TGTGCCAGCAGGGACATTAACACCGGGGAGCTGTTTTTT.

The chain carries TRBV28 and TRBJ1-2; TRBD1 agrees at 8 bases. CDR3 length equals 16 residues. The V and J ends lost 5 bases and 1 base, in that order; junction bases with no gene match: 9. Germline CDR1 reads MDHEN; CDR2 reads SYDVKM. The CDR3 here is CASSPPGTGHNYGYTF. The CDR3 bases are TGTGCCAGCAGTCCCCCAGGGACAGGTCATAACTATGGCTACACCTTC.

Here the CDR3 reads CASSSIRGTGELFF. CDR3 sequence (DNA): TGTGCCAGCAGTTCCATACGCGGCACCGGGGAGCTGTTTTTT. The chain joins TRBV6-2 or TRBV6-3 to TRBJ2-2; D gene ambiguous. This CDR3 has 14 residues. Germline CDR1 and CDR2: MNHEY and SVGEGT. The V end lost 4 bases, the J end lost 4 bases, and 10 bases lay between the germline ends.

This chain joins TRBV5-1 and TRBJ2-3; TRBD1 matches at 10 bases. Per germline, CDR1 SGHRS and CDR2 YFSETQ. The junction had 2 bases not matched to a gene; V was cut back by 0 bases and J by 1 base. The CDR3 runs 16 residues. DNA of the CDR3: TGCGCCAGCAGCTTGGCTGGGACAGGGGGCACAGATACGCAGTATTTT. Translating it yields CASSLAGTGGTDTQYF.

This chain links TRBV20-1 with TRBJ2-7, with 9 bases aligning to TRBD2. Germline V gene lookup returns CDR1 DFQATT and CDR2 SNEGSKA (reference sequence). The CDR3 length is 13 residues. V lost 3 bases to trimming and J lost 10 bases; unmatched junction nucleotides: 10. The CDR3 protein is CSASIPSGVGQYF. The CDR3 nucleotides read TGCAGTGCTAGTATCCCTAGCGGGGTAGGTCAGTACTTC.

Note on this clone: The germline gene is not matched at one end of the junction; a read error may be the cause. The genes are TRBV2 and TRBJ2-1; 12 bases map to TRBD2. Germline V gives CDR1 SNHLY, CDR2 FYNNEI. This CDR3 is 12 amino acids long. In DNA, the CDR3 is TGTGCCAGCAGTCCCCGGACTAGCGGGACGATCTTC. Amino acid sequence: CASSPRTSGTIF.

The gene calls are TRBV28 and TRBJ2-3, with D possibly being TRBD2 (6 bases). The CDR3 spans 14 residues. Trimming took off 6 bases at V and 4 bases at J, with 14 bases between the two ends. The germline gives CDR1 MDHEN, CDR2 SYDVKM. The CDR3 region is CASRSGGVADTQYF. The CDR3, as DNA: TGTGCCAGCAGATCCGGCGGGGTCGCAGATACGCAGTATTTT.

This rearrangement joins TRBV10-3 to TRBJ1-1; a possible D gene is TRBD1 (6 bases). Germline V gene data show CDR1 as ENHRY and CDR2 as SYGVKD. This CDR3 has 13 residues. Trimming shortened V by 10 bases and J by 0 bases, and 12 bases separated the two germline ends. As DNA, the CDR3 is TGTGCCAGCTCCAGGGGACTGAACACTGAAGCTTTCTTT. Translation gives CASSRGLNTEAFF.

In regard to this clone: Different DNA sequences within this sample yield the same CDR3. V gene TRBV5-1 combines with J gene TRBJ2-2, with TRBD1 as a possible D gene (5 bases). Germline V gene lookup returns CDR1 SGHRS and CDR2 YFSETQ. The CDR3 runs to 13 residues. Trimming removed 2 bases at V and 5 bases at J, with 7 bases between. CDR3 DNA sequence: TGCGCCAGCAGCTTAGGGGTTACCGGGGAGCTGTTTTTT. It translates to CASSLGVTGELFF.

This clone was seen a single time. The J gene is TRBJ1-5, the V gene TRBV5-6; no firm D call. Trimming cost V 1 base and J 6 bases, with 5 bases left between them. The CDR3 extends over 12 amino acids. In germline, CDR1 is SGHDT, CDR2 YYEEEE. CDR3 sequence: CASSLKAQPQHF. For the CDR3, the DNA is TGTGCCAGCAGCTTGAAGGCTCAGCCCCAGCATTTT.

The rearrangement links TRBV28 to TRBJ2-7; TRBD2 is a possible D gene (5 bases). This CDR3 spans 14 amino acids. V shed 5 bases and J shed 1 base, with 12 bases lying between them. The germline V gene encodes CDR1 MDHEN and CDR2 SYDVKM. CDR3 DNA: TGTGCCAGCAGTGGTCCGGGGTCATCCTACGAGCAGTACTTC. Protein product: CASSGPGSSYEQYF.

The chain uses TRBV28 and TRBJ2-7; 7 bases map to TRBD1. There are 15 residues in the CDR3. With 6 bases clipped from V and 0 bases from J, the junction kept 8 bases outside the gene matches. Per the germline V gene, CDR1 is MDHEN and CDR2 is SYDVKM. In nucleotides, the CDR3 is TGTGCCAGCAGCCGGGACAGCCCGTACTCCTACGAGCAGTACTTC. This translates into CASSRDSPYSYEQYF. Together with reference TRBV28 and TRBJ2-7, the CDR3 gives the full variable domain: DVKVTQSSRYLVKRTGEKVFLECVQDMDHENMFWYRQDPGLGLRLIYFSYDVKMKEKGDIPEGYSVSREKKERFSLILESASTNQTSMYLCASSRDSPYSYEQYFGPGTRLTVT.

The gene calls are TRBV23-1 and TRBJ1-2; D is possibly TRBD1 (5 bases). TRBV23-1 is an ORF, and what it does is uncertain. The CDR3 totals 16 residues. The V end was cut by 6 bases, the J end by 7 bases, with 24 bases between. CDR3: CASRICYPGLLGGYTF. As DNA, the CDR3 is TGCGCCAGCAGGATTTGTTATCCGGGACTTCTCGGTGGCTACACCTTC.

The chain is built from TRBV9 and TRBJ2-2; possible D gene TRBD2, 5 bases. The germline gives CDR1 SGDLS, CDR2 YYNGEE. The CDR3 loop spans 14 amino acids. Between the trimmed V and J ends, which lost 3 bases and 6 bases, there was a span of 12 bases. The CDR3 coding sequence is TGTGCCAGCAGCGAGGGAGTTGGGGCCGGGGAGCTGTTTTTT. This encodes CASSEGVGAGELFF.

This rearrangement joins TRBV7-2 to TRBJ1-2; D perhaps matches TRBD1 (5 bases). This CDR3 has 14 amino acids. V lost 8 bases and J lost 2, with 15 bases in between. Looked up from germline, CDR1 is SGHTA and CDR2 is FQGNSA. The CDR3 DNA follows: TGTGCCAGCCCACCCCCCGGACACAACTATGGCTACACCTTC. Amino acid sequence: CASPPPGHNYGYTF.

CDR3 loop: CASSGGQALSNQPQHF. DNA of the CDR3: TGTGCCAGCAGTGGGGGACAGGCCCTAAGCAATCAGCCCCAGCATTTT. The gene calls are TRBV2 and TRBJ1-5; TRBD1 matches 8 bases. Trimming at V came to 4 bases and at J to 1 base, leaving 6 bases not matched to a gene. The germline V gene encodes CDR1 SNHLY and CDR2 FYNNEI. The CDR3 covers 16 residues.

V usage is TRBV12-3 or TRBV12-4 and J usage is TRBJ2-5, with D uncertain. Trimming took off 3 bases at V and 6 bases at J, with 8 bases between the two ends. CDR3 length equals 12 residues. This CDR3 reads CASSFIGKTQYF. CDR3 nucleotides: TGTGCCAGCAGTTTCATCGGCAAGACCCAGTACTTC.